The 20 T cell receptor beta chains below come from one sample, sequenced in a study of immune evolution from preneoplasia to lung adenocarcinoma. The method was immunoSEQ multiplex PCR; TCRdb's version includes in-frame clones alone and lacks a portion of them. In the table there are approximately 11,000 clones, about four fifths of which are singletons. Specimen: FFPE minimally invasive lung adenocarcinoma tissue. These receptors were taken from a person between 65 and 80 years old with lung adenocarcinoma.

This chain connects TRBV6-5 to TRBJ2-7; tentatively, D is TRBD1 or TRBD2 (5 bases each). Germline CDR1 is MNHEY and CDR2 is SVGAGI. The V end was cut by 1 base, the J end by 1 base, with 11 bases between. The CDR3 covers 15 residues. The CDR3 loop reads CASSYFRDGSYEQYF. CDR3 nucleotides: TGTGCCAGCAGTTACTTCCGGGACGGATCCTACGAGCAGTACTTC.

This clone was found a few times. The CDR3 coding sequence is TGTGCCAGCAGCGGGGGACTAGCGGGGAGCTACGAGCAGTACTTC. As protein: CASSGGLAGSYEQYF. The J gene is TRBJ2-7, the V gene TRBV5-4; 13 bases are shared with TRBD2. Germline CDR1 reads SGHNT; CDR2 reads YYREEE (reference sequence). The CDR3 has 15 residues. V trimming: 4 bases; J trimming: 3 bases; junction bases outside the gene matches: 4.

The chain uses TRBV7-6 and TRBJ2-7; 8 bases map to TRBD1. The CDR3 loop spans 14 amino acids. From germline, CDR1 is SGHVS and CDR2 FNYEAQ. The J segment lost 1 base and the V segment lost 2 bases, leaving 1 base of the junction unmatched. The CDR3 protein is CASSLWTGSYEQYF. For the CDR3, the DNA is TGTGCCAGCAGCTTATGGACAGGGTCCTACGAGCAGTACTTC.

This chain connects TRBV19 to TRBJ2-3, with 10 positions matching TRBD2. Germline CDR1 LNHDA, CDR2 SQIVND (reference sequence). V shed 7 bases and J 5 bases; nucleotides not matched to a gene: 6. This CDR3 contains 14 residues. The CDR3 sequence is CASKTSGMGDTQYF. The CDR3 DNA follows: TGTGCCAGTAAAACTAGCGGGATGGGAGATACGCAGTATTTT. The whole variable domain, remainder taken from reference TRBV19 and TRBJ2-3, is DGGITQSPKYLFRKEGQNVTLSCEQNLNHDAMYWYRQDPGQGLRLIYYSQIVNDFQKGDIAEGYSVSREKKESFPLTVTSAQKNPTAFYLCASKTSGMGDTQYFGPGTRLTVL.

V gene TRBV4-2 combines with J gene TRBJ2-3; TRBD2 matches at 12 bases. Germline lookup yields CDR1 LGHNA and CDR2 YNFKEQ. This CDR3 spans 17 amino acids. V was clipped by 4 bases and J by 5 bases; unmatched bases: 10. Here the CDR3 DNA reads TGTGCCAGCAGCCTCAGTACGACTAGCGGGGGAGGAGATACGCAGTATTTT. Translated, it gives CASSLSTTSGGGDTQYF.

The rearrangement links TRBV5-4 to TRBJ2-6, with D tentatively TRBD1 (6 bases). The germline V gene has CDR1 SGHNT and CDR2 YYREEE (reference sequence). V gave up 4 bases and J gave up 0 bases, with 11 bases separating them. The CDR3 consists of 16 residues. In DNA form, the CDR3 reads TGTGCCAGCAGCGGGGGCCAGGTCTCTGGGGCCAACGTCCTGACTTTC. Translation: CASSGGQVSGANVLTF.

The chain joins TRBV5-4 to TRBJ2-4; 8 positions match TRBD1. The CDR3 runs 14 residues. V was pared by 5 bases and J by 6 bases, with 7 bases of the junction left unmatched. CDR1 and CDR2 from the germline V gene are SGHNT and YYREEE (reference sequence). The DNA of the CDR3 is TGTGCCAGCAGGGATGAGGGACAGGTAAACATTCAGTACTTC. This gives the protein CASRDEGQVNIQYF.

V usage is TRBV2 and J usage is TRBJ1-5; TRBD1 agrees at 9 bases. The V gene's germline CDR1 is SNHLY and CDR2 FYNNEI. The ends lost 5 bases at V and 5 bases at J; junction bases unmatched: 4. This CDR3 contains 14 residues. The chain's CDR3 is CASSRQGGDQPQHF. The CDR3 DNA sequence: TGTGCCAGCAGTCGACAGGGGGGGGATCAGCCCCAGCATTTT. The variable domain in full, completed from reference TRBV2 and TRBJ1-5, reads EPEVTQTPSHQVTQMGQEVILRCVPISNHLYFYWYRQILGQKVEFLVSFYNNEISEKSEIFDDQFSVERPDGSNFTLKIRSTKLEDSAMYFCASSRQGGDQPQHFGDGTRLSIL.

This clone was observed a handful of times. CDR3 residues: CASSLLRDGSYEQYF. The CDR3 coding sequence is TGTGCCAGCAGCTTACTTCGGGACGGATCCTACGAGCAGTACTTC. The rearrangement uses TRBV11-2 and TRBJ2-7; possibly TRBD1 or TRBD2 for D (5 bases each). The CDR3 totals 15 residues. With 2 bases removed from V and 1 base from J, the gap between germline ends came to 12 bases. From germline, CDR1 is SGHAT and CDR2 FQNNGV.

The V gene is TRBV30, the J gene TRBJ1-6, with TRBD1 identical over 8 bases. Unmatched junction bases numbered 9, after V lost 6 bases and J lost 8 bases. This CDR3 region has 14 residues. Germline V gene sequence: CDR1 GTSNPN, CDR2 SVGIG (reference sequence). CDR3 DNA sequence: TGTGCCTGCTCGGGACAGGCCTTTTATTCACCCCTCCACTTT. It yields the protein CACSGQAFYSPLHF.

The J gene is TRBJ1-1, the V gene TRBV28; D is possibly TRBD1 (6 bases). V lost 6 bases and J 1 base, leaving 9 bases between the germline ends. Germline lookup yields CDR1 MDHEN and CDR2 SYDVKM. The CDR3 has 13 residues. CDR3 coding DNA: TGTGCCAGCAGAGAACAGGGGAACACTGAAGCTTTCTTT. It yields the protein CASREQGNTEAFF.

The genes are TRBV6-5 and TRBJ2-5; 9 nucleotides match TRBD2. This CDR3 comprises 14 residues. Germline trimming cut 5 bases from V and 5 bases from J; bases unmatched to any gene: 6. Germline V gene data show CDR1 as MNHEY and CDR2 as SVGAGI. The CDR3 DNA is TGTGCCAGCAGTCCAGGACTAGCGTTTGAGACCCAGTACTTC. Translation: CASSPGLAFETQYF.

V usage is TRBV6-1 and J usage is TRBJ1-2; 7 bases fit TRBD1. Per germline, CDR1 MNHNS and CDR2 SASEGT. J lost 2 bases, V lost 6 bases, and 3 bases had no gene match. The CDR3 consists of 13 residues. The CDR3 DNA follows: TGTGCCAGCAGCCTGGACAGGAACTATGGCTACACCTTC. Translation: CASSLDRNYGYTF.

This clone was counted only a few times. This chain joins TRBV6-6 and TRBJ2-2; D uncertain. CDR3 length: 15 amino acids. CDR1 is MNHNY and CDR2 is SVGAGI in the germline V gene (reference sequence). Trimming left V 2 bases short and J 1 base short, with 8 bases between. CDR3 loop: CASSYPEQNTGELFF. The CDR3 bases are TGTGCCAGCAGTTACCCCGAGCAGAACACCGGGGAGCTGTTTTTT.

The chain carries TRBV10-1 and TRBJ2-1; 9 nucleotides line up with TRBD1. This CDR3 is 15 amino acids long. Losses at the gene ends were 0 bases for V and 8 bases for J; bases not matched to a gene: 5. Germline assignment: CDR1 WNHNN and CDR2 SYGVQD (reference sequence). The CDR3 region has the DNA TGCGCCAGCAGTGAGTCCGGGACAGGGCCGGATGAGCAGTTCTTC. This codes for CASSESGTGPDEQFF.

The genes are TRBV9 and TRBJ2-2; D gene unclear. CDR3 length: 13 residues. With 3 bases removed from V and 0 bases from J, the gap between germline ends came to 3 bases. The germline V gene encodes CDR1 SGDLS and CDR2 YYNGEE. CDR3 sequence reads: CASSATNTGELFF. DNA for the CDR3: TGTGCCAGCAGCGCCACGAACACCGGGGAGCTGTTTTTT.

The chain couples TRBV28 to TRBJ1-1, with D possibly being TRBD1 (5 bases). Germline CDR1 is MDHEN and CDR2 is SYDVKM. Trimming left V 7 bases short and J 12 bases short, with 12 bases between. The length of the CDR3 is 10 residues. Here the CDR3 DNA reads TGTGCCAGCACCGGGACCGCCACTTTCTTT. Translated: CASTGTATFF.

The genes are TRBV7-8 and TRBJ2-1; tentatively, D is TRBD1 (5 bases). Germline loops: CDR1 SGHVS, CDR2 FQNEAQ. The CDR3 has 15 amino acids. Trimming left V 2 bases short and J 1 base short, with 9 bases between. The CDR3 here is CASSLLQGSYNEQFF. For the CDR3, the DNA is TGTGCCAGCAGCTTACTGCAGGGTTCCTACAATGAGCAGTTCTTC.

The chain links TRBV12-5 to TRBJ1-5, with no clear D. CDR1 is LGHNT and CDR2 is FRNRAP in the germline V gene. The CDR3 runs 13 residues. V lost 3 bases to trimming and J lost 5 bases, with 8 bases between them. CDR3 in amino acids: CASGFGIDQPQHF. DNA of the CDR3: TGTGCTAGTGGTTTTGGGATCGATCAGCCCCAGCATTTT.

This rearrangement joins TRBV19 to TRBJ1-5, with D possibly TRBD1 on 6 matching bases. Per germline, CDR1 LNHDA and CDR2 SQIVND (reference sequence). The length of the CDR3 is 13 residues. Trimming took 9 bases from V and 2 from J, leaving 11 bases between them. The CDR3 nucleotides are TGTGCCAGCACCAACAGGGGCAATCAGCCCCAGCATTTT. Translation: CASTNRGNQPQHF. The full variable domain, in which reference TRBV19 and TRBJ1-5 provide the parts outside the CDR3, is DGGITQSPKYLFRKEGQNVTLSCEQNLNHDAMYWYRQDPGQGLRLIYYSQIVNDFQKGDIAEGYSVSREKKESFPLTVTSAQKNPTAFYLCASTNRGNQPQHFGDGTRLSIL.